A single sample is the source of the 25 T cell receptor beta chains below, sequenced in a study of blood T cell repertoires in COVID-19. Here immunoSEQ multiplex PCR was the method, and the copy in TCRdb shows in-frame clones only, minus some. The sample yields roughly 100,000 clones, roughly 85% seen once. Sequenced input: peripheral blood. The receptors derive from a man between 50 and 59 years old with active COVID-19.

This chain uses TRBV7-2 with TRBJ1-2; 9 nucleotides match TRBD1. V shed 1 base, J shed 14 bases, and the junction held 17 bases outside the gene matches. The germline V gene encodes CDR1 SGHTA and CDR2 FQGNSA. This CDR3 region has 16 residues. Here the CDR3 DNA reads TGTGCCAGCAGCTTAGAGTCCCCGGGACAGGGTTGGGGTTGGACCTTC. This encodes CASSLESPGQGWGWTF.

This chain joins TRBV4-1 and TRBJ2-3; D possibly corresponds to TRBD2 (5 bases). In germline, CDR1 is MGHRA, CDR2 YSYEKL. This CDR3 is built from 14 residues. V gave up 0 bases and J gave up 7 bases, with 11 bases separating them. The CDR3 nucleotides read TGCGCCAGCAGCCAAGAAGGAGGATGGAATACGCAGTATTTT. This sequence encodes CASSQEGGWNTQYF.

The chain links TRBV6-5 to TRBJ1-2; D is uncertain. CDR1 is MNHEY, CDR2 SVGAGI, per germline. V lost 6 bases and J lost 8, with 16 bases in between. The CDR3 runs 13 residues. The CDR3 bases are TGTGCCAGCAGAGGAGGGAGCCTAGGGGGCTACACCTTC. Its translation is CASRGGSLGGYTF.

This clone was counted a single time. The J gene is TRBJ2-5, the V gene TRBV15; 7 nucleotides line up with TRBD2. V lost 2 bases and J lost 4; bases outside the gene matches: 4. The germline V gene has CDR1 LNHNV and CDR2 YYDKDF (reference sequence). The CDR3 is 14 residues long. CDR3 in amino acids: CATSRSGGGETQYF. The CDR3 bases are TGTGCCACCAGCAGATCGGGGGGAGGAGAGACCCAGTACTTC.

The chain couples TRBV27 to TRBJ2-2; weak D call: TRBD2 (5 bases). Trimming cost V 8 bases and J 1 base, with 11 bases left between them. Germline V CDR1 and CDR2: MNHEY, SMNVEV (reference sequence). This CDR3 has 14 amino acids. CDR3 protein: CASSAGLNTGELFF. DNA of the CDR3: TGTGCCAGCTCGGCGGGCCTGAACACCGGGGAGCTGTTTTTT.

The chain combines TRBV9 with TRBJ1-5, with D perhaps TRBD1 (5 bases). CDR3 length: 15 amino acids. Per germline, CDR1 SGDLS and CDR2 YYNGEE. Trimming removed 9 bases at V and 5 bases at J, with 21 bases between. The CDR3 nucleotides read TGTGCCATATACTCCATCTTCCGGGGGTATCAGCCCCAGCATTTT. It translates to CAIYSIFRGYQPQHF.

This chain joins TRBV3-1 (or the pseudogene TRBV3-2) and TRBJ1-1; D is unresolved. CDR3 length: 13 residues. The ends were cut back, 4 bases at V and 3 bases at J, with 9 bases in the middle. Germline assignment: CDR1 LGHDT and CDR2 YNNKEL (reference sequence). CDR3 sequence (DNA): TGTGCCAGCAGCCCGATGGACTACACTGAAGCTTTCTTT. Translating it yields CASSPMDYTEAFF.

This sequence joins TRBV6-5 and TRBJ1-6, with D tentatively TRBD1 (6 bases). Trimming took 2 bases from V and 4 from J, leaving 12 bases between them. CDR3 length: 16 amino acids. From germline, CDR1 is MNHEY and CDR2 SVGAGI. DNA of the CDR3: TGTGCCAGCAGTTACGCAGGGGTGGATTATAATTCACCCCTCCACTTT. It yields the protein CASSYAGVDYNSPLHF.

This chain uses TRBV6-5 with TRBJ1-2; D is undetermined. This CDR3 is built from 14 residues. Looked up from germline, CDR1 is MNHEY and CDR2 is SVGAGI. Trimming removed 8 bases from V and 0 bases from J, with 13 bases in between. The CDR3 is CASVVTATNYGYTF. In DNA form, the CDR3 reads TGTGCCAGCGTAGTAACAGCAACTAACTATGGCTACACCTTC.

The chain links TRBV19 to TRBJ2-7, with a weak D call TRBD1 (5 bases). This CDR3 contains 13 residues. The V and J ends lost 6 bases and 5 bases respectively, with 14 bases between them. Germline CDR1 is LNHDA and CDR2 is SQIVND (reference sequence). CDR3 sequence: CASSSGLWDEQYF. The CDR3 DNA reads TGTGCCAGTAGCTCAGGGCTTTGGGACGAGCAGTACTTC.

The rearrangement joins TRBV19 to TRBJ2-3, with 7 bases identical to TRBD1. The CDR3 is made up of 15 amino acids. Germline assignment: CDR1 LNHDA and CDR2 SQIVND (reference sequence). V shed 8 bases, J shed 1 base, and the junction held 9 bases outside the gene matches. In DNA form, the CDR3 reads TGTGCCAGTGCCCCCGGGGACAGCCGCACAGATACGCAGTATTTT. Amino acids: CASAPGDSRTDTQYF.

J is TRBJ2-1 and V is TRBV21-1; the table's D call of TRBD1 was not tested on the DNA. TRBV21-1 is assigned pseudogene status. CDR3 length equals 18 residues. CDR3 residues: CASSPLSSGQSSYNEQFF. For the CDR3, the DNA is TGTGCCAGCAGCCCCCTCAGCTCGGGACAGAGCTCCTACAATGAGCAGTTCTTC.

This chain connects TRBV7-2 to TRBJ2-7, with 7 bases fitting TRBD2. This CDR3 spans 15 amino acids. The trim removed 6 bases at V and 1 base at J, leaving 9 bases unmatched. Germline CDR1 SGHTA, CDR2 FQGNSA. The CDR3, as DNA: TGTGCCAGCAGGATGGCTGGGGGGGGGTCCTACGAGCAGTACTTC. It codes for CASRMAGGGSYEQYF.

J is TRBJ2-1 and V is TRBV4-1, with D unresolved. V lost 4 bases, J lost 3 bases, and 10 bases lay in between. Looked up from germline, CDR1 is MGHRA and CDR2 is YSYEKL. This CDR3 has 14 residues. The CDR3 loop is CASSRRGSYNEQFF. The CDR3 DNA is TGCGCCAGCAGCCGCCGAGGTAGCTACAATGAGCAGTTCTTC.

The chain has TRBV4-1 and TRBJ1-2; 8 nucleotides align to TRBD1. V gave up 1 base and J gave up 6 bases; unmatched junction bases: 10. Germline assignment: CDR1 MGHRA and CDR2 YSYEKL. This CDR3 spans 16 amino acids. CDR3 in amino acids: CASSQGGRGRDHGYTF. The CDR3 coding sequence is TGCGCCAGCAGCCAAGGAGGCAGGGGGCGTGATCATGGCTACACCTTC.

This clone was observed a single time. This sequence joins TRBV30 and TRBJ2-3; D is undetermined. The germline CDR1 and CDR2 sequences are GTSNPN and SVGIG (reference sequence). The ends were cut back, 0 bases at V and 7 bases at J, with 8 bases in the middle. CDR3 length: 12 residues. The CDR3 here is CAWSVPQNTQYF. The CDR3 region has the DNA TGTGCCTGGAGTGTACCACAAAATACGCAGTATTTT.

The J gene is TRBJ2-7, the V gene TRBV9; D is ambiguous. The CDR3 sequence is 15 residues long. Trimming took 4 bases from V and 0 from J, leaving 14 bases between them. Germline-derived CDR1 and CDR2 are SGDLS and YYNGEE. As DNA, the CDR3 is TGTGCCAGCAGCCCCCAGACGGGTAGCTCCTACGAGCAGTACTTC. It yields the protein CASSPQTGSSYEQYF.

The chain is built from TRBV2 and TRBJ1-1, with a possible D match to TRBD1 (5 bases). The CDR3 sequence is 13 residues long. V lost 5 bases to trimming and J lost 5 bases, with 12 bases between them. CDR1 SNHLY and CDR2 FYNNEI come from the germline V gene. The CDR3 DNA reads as TGTGCCAGCAGTATTACTAAGGGGACTGAAGCTTTCTTT. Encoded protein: CASSITKGTEAFF.

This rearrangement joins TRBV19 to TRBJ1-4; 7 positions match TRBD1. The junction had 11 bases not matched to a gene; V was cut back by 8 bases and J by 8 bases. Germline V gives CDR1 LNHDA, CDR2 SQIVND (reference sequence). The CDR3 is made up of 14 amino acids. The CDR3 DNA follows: TGTGCCAGTCGTTATACCGGGACAGCCGAAAAACTGTTTTTT. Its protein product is CASRYTGTAEKLFF.

CDR3 in amino acids: CASSLALAGATDTQYF. DNA of the CDR3: TGCGCCAGCAGCTTGGCCCTAGCGGGGGCCACAGATACGCAGTATTTT. The chain links TRBV5-1 to TRBJ2-3, with TRBD2 matching over 10 bases. Germline V CDR1 and CDR2: SGHRS, YFSETQ. With 0 bases clipped from V and 2 bases from J, the junction kept 3 bases outside the gene matches. The CDR3 runs to 16 residues.

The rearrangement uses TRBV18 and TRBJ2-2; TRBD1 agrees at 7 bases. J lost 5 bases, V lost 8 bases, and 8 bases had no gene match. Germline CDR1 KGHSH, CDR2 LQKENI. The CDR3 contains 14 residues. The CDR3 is CASRTGTGTGELFF. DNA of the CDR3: TGTGCCAGCCGGACAGGAACAGGGACCGGGGAGCTGTTTTTT. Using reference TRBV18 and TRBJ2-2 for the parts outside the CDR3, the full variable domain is NAGVMQNPRHLVRRRGQEARLRCSPMKGHSHVYWYRQLPEEGLKFMVYLQKENIIDESGMPKERFSAEFPKEGPSILRIQQVVRGDSAAYFCASRTGTGTGELFFGEGSRLTVL.

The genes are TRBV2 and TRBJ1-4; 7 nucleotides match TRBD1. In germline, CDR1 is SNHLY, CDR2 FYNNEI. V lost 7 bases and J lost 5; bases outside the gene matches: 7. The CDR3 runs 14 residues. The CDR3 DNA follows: TGTGCCAGCAAGGAGGGGGCGGTCAATGAAAAACTGTTTTTT. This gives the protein CASKEGAVNEKLFF.

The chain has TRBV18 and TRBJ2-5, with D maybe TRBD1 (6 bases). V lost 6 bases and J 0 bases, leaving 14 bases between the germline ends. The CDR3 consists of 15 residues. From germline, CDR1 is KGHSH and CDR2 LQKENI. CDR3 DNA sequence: TGTGCCAGCTCCCCGTCACAGGGCCACCAAGAGACCCAGTACTTC. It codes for CASSPSQGHQETQYF.

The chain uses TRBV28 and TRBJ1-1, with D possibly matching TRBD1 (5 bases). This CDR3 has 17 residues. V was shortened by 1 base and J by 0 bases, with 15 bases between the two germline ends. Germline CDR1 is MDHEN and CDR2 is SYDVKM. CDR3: CASSLSVTVRMNTEAFF. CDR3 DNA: TGTGCCAGCAGTTTATCGGTGACAGTTAGAATGAACACTGAAGCTTTCTTT.

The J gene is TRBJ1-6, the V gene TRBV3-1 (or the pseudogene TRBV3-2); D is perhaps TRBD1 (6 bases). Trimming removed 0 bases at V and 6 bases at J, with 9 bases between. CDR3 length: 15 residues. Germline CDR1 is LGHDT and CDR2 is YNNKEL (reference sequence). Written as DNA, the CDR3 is TGTGCCAGCAGCCAAGAAGTCAGGGGTAATTCACCCCTCCACTTT. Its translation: CASSQEVRGNSPLHF.